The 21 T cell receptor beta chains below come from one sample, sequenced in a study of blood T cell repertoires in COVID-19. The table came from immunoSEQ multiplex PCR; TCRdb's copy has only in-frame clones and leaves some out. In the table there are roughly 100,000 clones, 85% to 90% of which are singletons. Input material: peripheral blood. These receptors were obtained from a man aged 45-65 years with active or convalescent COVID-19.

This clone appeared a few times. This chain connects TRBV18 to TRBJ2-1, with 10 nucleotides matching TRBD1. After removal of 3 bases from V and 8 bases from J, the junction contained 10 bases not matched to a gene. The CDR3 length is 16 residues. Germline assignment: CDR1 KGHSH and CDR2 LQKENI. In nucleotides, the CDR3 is TGTGCCAGCTCACCCTCGACAGGGGGCGCTAACCATGAGCAGTTCTTC. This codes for CASSPSTGGANHEQFF.

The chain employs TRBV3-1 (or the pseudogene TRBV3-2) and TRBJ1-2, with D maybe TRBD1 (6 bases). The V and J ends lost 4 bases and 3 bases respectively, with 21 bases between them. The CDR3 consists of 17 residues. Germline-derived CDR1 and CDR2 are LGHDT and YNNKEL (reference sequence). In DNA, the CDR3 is TGTGCCAGCAGCCGAGGGCAGGGGTTAGTGAGCGACTATGGCTACACCTTC. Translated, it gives CASSRGQGLVSDYGYTF.

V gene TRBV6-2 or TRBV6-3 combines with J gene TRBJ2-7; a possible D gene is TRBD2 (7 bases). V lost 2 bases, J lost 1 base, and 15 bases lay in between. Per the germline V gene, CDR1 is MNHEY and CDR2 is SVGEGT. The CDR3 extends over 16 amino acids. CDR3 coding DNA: TGTGCCAGCAGTTACCCGGTGGGGGGGGCATCCTACGAGCAGTACTTC. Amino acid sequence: CASSYPVGGASYEQYF.

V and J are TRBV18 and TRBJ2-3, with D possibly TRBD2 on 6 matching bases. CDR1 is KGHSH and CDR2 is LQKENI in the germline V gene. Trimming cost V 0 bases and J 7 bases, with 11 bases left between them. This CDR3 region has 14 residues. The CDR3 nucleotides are TGTGCCAGCTCACCACCGGACTATCGGAATACGCAGTATTTT. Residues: CASSPPDYRNTQYF.

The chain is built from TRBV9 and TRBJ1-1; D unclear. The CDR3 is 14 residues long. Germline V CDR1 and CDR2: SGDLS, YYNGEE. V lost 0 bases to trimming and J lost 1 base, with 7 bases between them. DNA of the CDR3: TGTGCCAGCAGCGTAGCACAGTGGAACACTGAAGCTTTCTTT. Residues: CASSVAQWNTEAFF. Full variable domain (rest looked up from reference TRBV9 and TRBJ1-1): DSGVTQTPKHLITATGQRVTLRCSPRSGDLSVYWYQQSLDQGLQFLIQYYNGEERAKGNILERFSAQQFPDLHSELNLSSLELGDSALYFCASSVAQWNTEAFFGQGTRLTVV.

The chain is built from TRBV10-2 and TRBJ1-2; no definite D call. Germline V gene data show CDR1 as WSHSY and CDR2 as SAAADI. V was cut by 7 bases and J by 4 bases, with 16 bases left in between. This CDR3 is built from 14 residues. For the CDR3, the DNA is TGCGCCAGCACCTCAGAGGAGGGTCTCTATGGCTACACCTTC. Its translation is CASTSEEGLYGYTF.

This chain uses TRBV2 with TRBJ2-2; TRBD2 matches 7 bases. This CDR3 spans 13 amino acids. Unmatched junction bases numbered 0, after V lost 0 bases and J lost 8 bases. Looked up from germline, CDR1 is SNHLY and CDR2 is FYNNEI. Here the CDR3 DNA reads TGTGCCAGCAGTGAAGCGGGAGGGGGGGAGCTGTTTTTT. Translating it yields CASSEAGGGELFF.

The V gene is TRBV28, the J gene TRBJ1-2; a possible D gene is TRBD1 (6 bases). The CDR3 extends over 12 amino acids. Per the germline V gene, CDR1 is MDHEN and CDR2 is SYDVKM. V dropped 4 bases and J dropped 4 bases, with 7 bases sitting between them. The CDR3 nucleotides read TGTGCCAGCAGTTCAGGGGCCTATGGCTACACCTTC. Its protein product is CASSSGAYGYTF.

The CDR3 here is CAWSVGGGDTQYF. In nucleotides, the CDR3 is TGTGCCTGGAGTGTTGGCGGAGGGGATACGCAGTATTTT. The chain employs TRBV30 and TRBJ2-3, with D possibly TRBD2 on 6 matching bases. V was clipped by 0 bases and J by 6 bases, with 10 bases between them. Germline lookup yields CDR1 GTSNPN and CDR2 SVGIG (reference sequence). The CDR3 contains 13 residues. The full variable domain, its missing parts supplied by reference TRBV30 and TRBJ2-3, is SQTIHQWPATLVQPVGSPLSLECTVEGTSNPNLYWYRQAAGRGLQLLFYSVGIGQISSEVPQNLSASRPQDRQFILSSKKLLLSDSGFYLCAWSVGGGDTQYFGPGTRLTVL.

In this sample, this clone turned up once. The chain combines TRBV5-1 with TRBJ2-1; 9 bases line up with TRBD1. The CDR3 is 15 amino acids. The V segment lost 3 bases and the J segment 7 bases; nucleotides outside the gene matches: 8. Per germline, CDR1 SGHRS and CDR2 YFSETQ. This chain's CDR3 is CASSSGQGLFNEQFF. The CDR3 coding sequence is TGCGCCAGCAGCTCGGGACAGGGACTCTTTAATGAGCAGTTCTTC.

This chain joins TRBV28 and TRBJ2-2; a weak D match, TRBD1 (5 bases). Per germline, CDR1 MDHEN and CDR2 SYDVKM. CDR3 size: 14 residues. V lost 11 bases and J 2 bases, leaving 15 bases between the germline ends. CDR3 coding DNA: TGTGCCGTCGAAGGGGCAGTCAACACCGGGGAGCTGTTTTTT. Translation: CAVEGAVNTGELFF.

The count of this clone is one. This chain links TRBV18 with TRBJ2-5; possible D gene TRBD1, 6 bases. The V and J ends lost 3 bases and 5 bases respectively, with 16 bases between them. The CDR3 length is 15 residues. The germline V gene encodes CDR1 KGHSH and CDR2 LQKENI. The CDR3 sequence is CASSPGHDDWETQYF. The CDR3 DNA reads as TGTGCCAGCTCACCGGGACACGATGATTGGGAGACCCAGTACTTC.

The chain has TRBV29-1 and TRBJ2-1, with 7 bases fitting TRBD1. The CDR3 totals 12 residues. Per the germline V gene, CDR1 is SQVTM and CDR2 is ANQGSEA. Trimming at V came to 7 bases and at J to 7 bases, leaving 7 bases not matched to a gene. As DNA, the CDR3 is TGCAGCGCTGACAGGGTCGGTAATGAGCAGTTCTTC. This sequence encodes CSADRVGNEQFF.

The CDR3: CASRNPGVGRSDTQYF. In nucleotides, the CDR3 is TGTGCCAGTAGGAACCCGGGGGTAGGAAGGTCAGATACGCAGTATTTT. The rearrangement joins TRBV19 to TRBJ2-3; perhaps TRBD2 as D (6 bases). This CDR3 is 16 amino acids long. CDR1 and CDR2 (germline): LNHDA, SQIVND (reference sequence). V was pared by 6 bases and J by 4 bases, with 20 bases between. Using reference TRBV19 and TRBJ2-3 for the parts outside the CDR3, the full variable domain is DGGITQSPKYLFRKEGQNVTLSCEQNLNHDAMYWYRQDPGQGLRLIYYSQIVNDFQKGDIAEGYSVSREKKESFPLTVTSAQKNPTAFYLCASRNPGVGRSDTQYFGPGTRLTVL.

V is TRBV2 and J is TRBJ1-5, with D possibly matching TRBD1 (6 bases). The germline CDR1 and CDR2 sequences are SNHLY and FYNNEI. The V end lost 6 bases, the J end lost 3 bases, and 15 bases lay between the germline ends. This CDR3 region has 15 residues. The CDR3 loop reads CASSEQGGDNQPQHF. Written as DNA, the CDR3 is TGTGCCAGCAGCGAACAGGGTGGGGACAATCAGCCCCAGCATTTT.

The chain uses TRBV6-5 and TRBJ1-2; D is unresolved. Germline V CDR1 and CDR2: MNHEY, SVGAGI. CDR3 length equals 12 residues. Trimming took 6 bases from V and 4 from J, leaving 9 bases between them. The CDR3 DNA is TGTGCCAGCAGCCAGGTTGTCTATGGCTACACCTTC. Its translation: CASSQVVYGYTF.

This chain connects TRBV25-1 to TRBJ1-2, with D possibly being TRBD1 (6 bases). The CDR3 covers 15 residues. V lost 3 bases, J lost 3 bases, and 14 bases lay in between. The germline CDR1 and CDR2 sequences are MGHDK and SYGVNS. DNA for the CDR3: TGTGCCAGCAGTGATGGGGGGGCGCGAGACTATGGCTACACCTTC. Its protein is CASSDGGARDYGYTF.

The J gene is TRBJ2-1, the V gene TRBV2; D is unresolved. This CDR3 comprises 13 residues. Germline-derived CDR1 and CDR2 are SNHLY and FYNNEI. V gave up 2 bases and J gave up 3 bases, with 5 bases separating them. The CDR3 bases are TGTGCCAGCAGTGAATTCTACTACAATGAGCAGTTCTTC. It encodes CASSEFYYNEQFF.

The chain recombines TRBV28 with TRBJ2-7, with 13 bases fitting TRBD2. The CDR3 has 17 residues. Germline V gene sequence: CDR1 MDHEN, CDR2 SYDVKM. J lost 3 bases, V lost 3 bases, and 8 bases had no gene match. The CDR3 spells CASSLVGLAGDLYEQYF. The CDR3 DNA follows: TGTGCCAGCAGTTTGGTTGGACTAGCGGGGGATCTCTACGAGCAGTACTTC. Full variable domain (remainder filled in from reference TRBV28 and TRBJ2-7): DVKVTQSSRYLVKRTGEKVFLECVQDMDHENMFWYRQDPGLGLRLIYFSYDVKMKEKGDIPEGYSVSREKKERFSLILESASTNQTSMYLCASSLVGLAGDLYEQYFGPGTRLTVT.

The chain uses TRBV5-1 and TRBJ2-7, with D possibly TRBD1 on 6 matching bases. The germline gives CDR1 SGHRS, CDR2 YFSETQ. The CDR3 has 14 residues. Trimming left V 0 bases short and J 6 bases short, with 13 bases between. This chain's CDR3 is CASSLDRALSEQYF. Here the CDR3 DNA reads TGCGCCAGCAGCTTGGACAGGGCCCTTAGCGAGCAGTACTTC.

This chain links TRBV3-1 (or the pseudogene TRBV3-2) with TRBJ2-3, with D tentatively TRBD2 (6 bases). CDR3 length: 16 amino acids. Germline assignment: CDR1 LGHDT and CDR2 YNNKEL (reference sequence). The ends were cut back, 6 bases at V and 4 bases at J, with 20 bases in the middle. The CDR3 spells CASSHPTRLGADTQYF. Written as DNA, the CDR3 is TGTGCCAGCAGTCACCCGACTAGGCTCGGCGCAGATACGCAGTATTTT.